Below are 3 T cell receptor beta chains sequenced from a single sample in a study of blood T cell repertoires in COVID-19. The repertoire was sequenced with immunoSEQ multiplex PCR; TCRdb's copy has only in-frame clones and lacks some. The sample consists of about 110,000 clones, 76% of them appearing once. The sequencing sample was made of peripheral blood. All receptors derive from a woman aged 80 or older with acute or convalescent COVID-19.

Written as DNA, the CDR3 is TGTGCCAGCAGTTTGGAGGGGAGTCAGCCCCAGCATTTT. Its translation: CASSLEGSQPQHF. The chain has TRBV27 and TRBJ1-5, with D possibly being TRBD1 (5 bases). Germline V lookup: CDR1 MNHEY, CDR2 SMNVEV (reference sequence). Trimming left V 3 bases short and J 6 bases short, with 9 bases between. The CDR3 has 13 residues.

This chain connects TRBV19 to TRBJ1-2, with a tentative D call TRBD1 (6 bases). Germline assignment: CDR1 LNHDA and CDR2 SQIVND (reference sequence). The ends were cut back, 1 base at V and 4 bases at J, with 16 bases in the middle. This CDR3 has 16 residues. The CDR3 nucleotides read TGTGCCAGTAGTATAGGTGGGACACCCGTACGCTATGGCTACACCTTC. This translates into CASSIGGTPVRYGYTF. The whole variable domain, remainder taken from reference TRBV19 and TRBJ1-2, is DGGITQSPKYLFRKEGQNVTLSCEQNLNHDAMYWYRQDPGQGLRLIYYSQIVNDFQKGDIAEGYSVSREKKESFPLTVTSAQKNPTAFYLCASSIGGTPVRYGYTFGSGTRLTVV.

This clone appeared once. V and J are TRBV2 and TRBJ2-7, with TRBD2 identical over 10 bases. The CDR3 sequence is 14 residues long. V lost 6 bases, J lost 2 bases, and 4 bases stayed unmatched. The germline gives CDR1 SNHLY, CDR2 FYNNEI. The CDR3 reads CASSNLAGAYEQYF. The CDR3 coding sequence is TGTGCCAGCAGCAATCTAGCGGGGGCCTACGAGCAGTACTTC.